This TCR beta chain stems from a study of cytomegalovirus exposure and HLA in healthy donors. Trimming pared 0 bases from V and 8 bases from J, leaving 10 bases between. Germline lookup yields CDR1 MNHNY and CDR2 SVGAGI (reference sequence). The CDR3 runs 14 residues. This clone was detected once. Primers: 60 Vbeta forward and 13 Jbeta reverse. Clones were sequenced by immunoSEQ multiplex PCR, and TCRdb holds only the in-frame ones, with some missing. The table includes 200,000 to 250,000 clones, just under 70% detected once. Sequencing was done on a sample of PBMCs. The chain joins TRBV6-6 to TRBJ1-4, with a tentative D call TRBD1 (6 bases). The sequence was obtained from a man aged 40-50 years in good health and CMV-seropositive. CDR3 in amino acids: CASSYSEGEEKLFF. The CDR3 bases are TGTGCCAGCAGTTACTCTGAGGGGGAGGAAAAACTGTTTTTT.